The clone carrying this TCR beta chain was counted a few times. The target antigen is unknown. CDR3 length: 14 amino acids. From germline, CDR1 is SEHNR and CDR2 FQNEAQ (reference sequence). V lost 5 bases and J lost 7, with 15 bases in between. UMIs and sample barcodes were carried by the TCR alpha and TCR beta cDNA libraries that 5'RACE produced using constant-segment primers. TCRdb itself ran the 5' RACE reads through MiXCR, one entry per CDR3 protein. The sample contains approximately 100,000 distinct CDR3 sequences, approximately 13% of which appear only once. The sample is drawn from a study of T-cell memory formation after mild COVID-19. Study-wide results and caveats: The finding that pre-infection memory included some responding clones suggested that cross-reactive memory joined. Clones which contracted sat mainly in CM and EM if CD4+, and in EMRA if CD8+. Later expanders leaned CD4+, whereas clones that contracted between day 15 and 85 were balanced CD4/CD8.

This sequence originates from an adult woman who had mild COVID-19 (a few samples of this study predate the infection). Cell type and time point are not known. The chain employs TRBV7-9 and TRBJ2-1; perhaps TRBD2 as D (5 bases). Material: PBMCs or a T cell subset sorted from them (not recorded which). CDR3 in amino acids: CASSPVYGENEQFF. The CDR3 bases are TGTGCCAGCAGCCCCGTCTACGGGGAAAATGAGCAGTTCTTC.